A selection of T cell receptor beta chains follows, all from one sample in a study of regulatory T cells in long-lasting Graves disease. TCRdb ran MiXCR on the multiplex PCR reads and lists one entry per CDR3 protein. The sample yields 360,000 or so distinct CDR3 sequences, about 17% seen once. Another study also made use of these data, one on T cells in Graves' hyperthyroidism and ophthalmopathy.

The starting material was peripheral blood mononuclear cells (PBMCs), obtained at new diagnosis, from a patient treated with antithyroid drugs. The receptors were gathered from a woman aged 18 to 35 with Graves disease. The CDR3 runs from the conserved cysteine through the conserved F or W. A D gene is named only where the DNA matches it firmly. Only part of the rows carry a size: once, few, many, or a class if the clone is expanded.

clone size	V gene	J gene	D gene	CDR3 protein
many	TRBV12-3/TRBV12-4	TRBJ1-6	.	CASSPRGGNSPLHF
.	TRBV19	TRBJ2-7	.	CASSANRGGYEQYF
many	TRBV6-5	TRBJ2-7	.	CASSYGWEESYEQYF
many	TRBV2	TRBJ2-6	TRBD1	CASRPDRAGANVLTF
few	TRBV27	TRBJ2-2	.	CASSPGPDTGELFF
few	TRBV9	TRBJ1-5	.	CASSVGAGNQPQHF
.	TRBV5-1	TRBJ1-2	TRBD1	CASSTGQGGGSYTF
.	TRBV30	TRBJ1-5	.	CAWSVTNTRWQPQHF
many	TRBV28	TRBJ2-7	TRBD1	CASSIRPGTGHTYEQYF
.	TRBV15	TRBJ1-2	TRBD1	CATSREIIRGPGYGYTF
many	TRBV3-1	TRBJ1-2	.	CASSRGAGYGYTF
many	TRBV6-2/TRBV6-3	TRBJ2-1	TRBD2	CASSSGGIDEQFF
many	TRBV20-1	TRBJ2-3	.	CSASHTDTQYF
.	TRBV29-1	TRBJ2-1	.	CSVVKNYNEQFF
.	TRBV9	TRBJ2-2	.	CASSIGPRRGTGELFF
few	TRBV30	TRBJ1-4	TRBD1	CASHGTGEYGEKLFF
many	TRBV7-7	TRBJ2-3	TRBD2	CASAPSGGTPSTDTQYF
.	TRBV5-1	TRBJ2-5	.	CASSSNPTRWETQYF
many	TRBV3-1	TRBJ1-1	.	CASSQGSGRSEAFF
.	TRBV5-5	TRBJ2-1	.	CASSPHRDYNEQFF
many	TRBV2	TRBJ2-7	.	CASSVEFSYEQYF
.	TRBV10-3	TRBJ2-3	.	CASHSFSGTPRTDTQYF
few	TRBV7-2	TRBJ2-5	TRBD2	CASSSSPGTMGTQYF
many	TRBV30	TRBJ1-6	TRBD1	CAWSVGTAGSPLHF
many	TRBV28	TRBJ2-2	.	CASTPGGSGAGELFF
many	TRBV6-1	TRBJ2-2	.	CASSKRVRDTGELFF
many	TRBV20-1	TRBJ2-1	TRBD2	CSARDRTSSYNEQFF
many	TRBV20-1	TRBJ2-2	TRBD2	CSARGTSEGGELFF
.	TRBV6-2/TRBV6-3	TRBJ1-5	.	CASSYQLGQPQHF
once	TRBV6-2/TRBV6-3	TRBJ1-1	.	CASRRPSSGFGVPEASF
many	TRBV10-3	TRBJ2-1	TRBD2	CAIGLAGANEQFF
many	TRBV6-1	TRBJ2-6	.	CASSEGQGGGANVLTF
many	TRBV10-3	TRBJ1-4	.	CAISESGGSREKLFF
many	TRBV7-9	TRBJ2-7	.	CASSFSGSYEQYF
many	TRBV12-3/TRBV12-4	TRBJ2-5	.	CASSFTNSKETQYF
many	TRBV27	TRBJ2-7	.	CASSGPGYEQYF
many	TRBV11-2	TRBJ2-5	.	CASSTLRWDSGQETQYF
.	TRBV7-8	TRBJ1-5	.	CASSLGAAQPQHF
many	TRBV20-1	TRBJ1-6	TRBD1	CSASGQGANSPLHF
.	TRBV3-1	TRBJ1-3	.	CASSPLTVSSSGNTIYF
many	TRBV20-1	TRBJ2-7	.	CSASPDVRGYEQYF
many	TRBV11-2	TRBJ2-1	.	CASSSLRFSSYNEQFF
many	TRBV30	TRBJ2-1	TRBD2	CASPKTSDSGEQFF
.	TRBV5-1	TRBJ1-4	.	CASSLVSGNEKLFF